This T cell receptor (beta chain) stems from a study of blood T cell repertoires in COVID-19 (dated by TCRdb to about 2020). With respect to the entire study: Samples from collaborators originated in the United States, Italy and Spain and spanned both the acute and convalescent phases of COVID-19. The repertoires were made available in a free public database intended to serve as a resource for research on the immune response to SARS-CoV-2. Where HLA class I and class II types were available, the types were taken from metadata supplied by the sample provider, not from assay-based typing. The dataset comprised deeply sampled blood TCRbeta repertoires from subjects exposed to, actively infected with, or recovered from COVID-19. The material from the prospective study consisted of cDNA or gDNA derived from T cells, B-cell-depleted T cells, or PBMCs. Nearly every sample came with metadata listing a de-identified subject ID, COVID-19 status, age in years and sex. The samples were drawn from two sources: the first 160 participants of the ongoing ImmuneRACE study, and 1,000 to 1,500 subjects contributed by 6 global collaborators.

TCRbeta CDR3 regions were amplified from genomic DNA using the immunoSEQ Assay, a bias-controlled multiplex PCR. Processing in the source paper ran as follows. The number of nucleated cells in each sample was estimated from the amplification of reference gene primers within the assay. Sequence reads were collapsed and filtered to measure the absolute abundance of every unique TCRbeta CDR3 rearrangement. For each sample, productive Simpson clonality was calculated by taking the square root of Simpson's diversity index across productive rearrangements. In TCRdb, the immuneACCESS table is reduced to in-frame sequences with V and J assigned. These tables do not hold every clone; where another copy was compared, an unresolved V gene accounts for under half, and the others remain unexplained. V, J and clone size are those of that table, while D and trimming were read from the DNA. For this sample there are some 89,000 clones; approximately 90% appear just once. The ten largest clones take up 15% of the sample.

Based on the germline V gene (reference sequence), the CDR1 and CDR2 sequences are MNHEY and SMNVEV. Trimming accounts for 6 bases at V and 7 bases at J, while the number of junction bases matched to no gene is 8. The CDR3 starts with the cysteine, ends with the phenylalanine, and has 14 residues. Just the 42-base CDR3 DNA is kept, in frame starting at base 1. Broader findings and caveats from the paper: Clinical and demographic metadata were provided uncurated, with the amount varying by source and participant.

Concerning this clone itself: Which antigen it targets is not known. The record has no base qualities; no much larger clone is one base away.

The collaborating institutions used their own protocols to collect whole blood in K2EDTA tubes. For TCRbeta analysis, collaborator samples were shipped as frozen whole blood, as isolated PBMCs, or as DNA extracted from either sample type. Here the chain combines TRBV27 and TRBJ2-3; TRBD1 aligns with 9 central bases. The TCR originated in a human donor in a cohort sampled during active COVID-19. Input material: peripheral blood. The DNA reads as follows: TGTGCCAGCAGCCCAGACAGGGGGATGTATACGCAGTATTTT. Translated, it gives CASSPDRGMYTQYF.